This T cell receptor beta chain was captured by sequencing in a study of cytomegalovirus exposure and HLA in healthy donors. Points on this clone: Its antigen remains unknown.

The method was immunoSEQ multiplex PCR; TCRdb's version includes in-frame clones alone and lacks a portion of them. Among roughly 190,000 clones, around nine tenths were seen once, and the ten largest hold less than 9.5%. CDR1 is MNHNS and CDR2 is SASEGT in the germline V gene. This CDR3 is 14 amino acids long. V lost 4 bases and J lost 1, with 7 bases in between. Study outcomes and limitations: In vitro work confirmed that a few CMV-associated chains recognize CMV antigens.

The receptor was isolated from a man aged 25 to 45 in good health and CMV-seropositive. The rearrangement links TRBV6-1 to TRBJ2-2, with a tentative D call TRBD1 (5 bases). The sample taken for sequencing was PBMCs. CDR3 region: CASSVDRNTGELFF. In DNA form, the CDR3 reads TGTGCCAGCAGTGTCGACAGGAACACCGGGGAGCTGTTTTTT.